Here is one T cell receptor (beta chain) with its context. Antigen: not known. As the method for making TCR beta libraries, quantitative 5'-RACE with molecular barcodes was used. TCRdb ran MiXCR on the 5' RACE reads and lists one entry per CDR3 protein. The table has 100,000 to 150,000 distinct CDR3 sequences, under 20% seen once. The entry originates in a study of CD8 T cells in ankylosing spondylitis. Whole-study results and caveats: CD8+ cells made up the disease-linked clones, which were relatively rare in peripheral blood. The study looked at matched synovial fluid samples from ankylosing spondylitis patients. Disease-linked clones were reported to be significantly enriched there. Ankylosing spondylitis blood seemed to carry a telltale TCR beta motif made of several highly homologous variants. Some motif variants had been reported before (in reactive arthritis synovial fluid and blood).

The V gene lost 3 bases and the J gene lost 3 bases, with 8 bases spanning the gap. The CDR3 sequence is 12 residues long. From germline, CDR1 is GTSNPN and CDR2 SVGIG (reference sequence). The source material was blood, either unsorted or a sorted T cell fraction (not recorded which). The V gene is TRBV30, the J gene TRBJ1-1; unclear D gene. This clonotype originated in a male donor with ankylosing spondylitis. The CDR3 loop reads CAWRDHYTEAFF. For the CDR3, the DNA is TGTGCCTGGAGGGATCATTACACTGAAGCTTTCTTT.